The 8 T cell receptor beta chains below were found in one sample sequenced in a study of beta chain features in type 1 diabetes. Study results and limitations: Among patients with Type 1 diabetes, TCRB CDR3s were moderately but significantly shorter in every one of the four CD4+ subsets.

Expressed TCRB transcripts were sequenced because the isolated RNA had all been reverse transcribed beforehand. Assay: immunoSEQ multiplex PCR; the TCRdb copy retains only in-frame clones and omits some. Counted here are 25,000 to 30,000 clones, about 61% occurring once; the ten biggest clones make up 2% to 2.5%. These TCRs are of unknown antigen specificity. The sample taken for sequencing was Tregs from blood. Receptors originate from a woman between 25 and 40 years old with type 1 diabetes.

This chain uses TRBV7-8 with TRBJ2-7, with D uncertain. The V end lost 0 bases, the J end lost 5 bases, and 11 bases lay between the germline ends. This CDR3 is 14 amino acids long. The germline V gene has CDR1 SGHVS and CDR2 FQNEAQ. CDR3 protein: CASSLARSPHEQYF. CDR3 nucleotide sequence: TGTGCCAGCAGCTTAGCACGGAGTCCCCACGAGCAGTACTTC.

For this clone: An end of the junction differs from the germline gene, which may be a read error. This chain links TRBV7-7 with TRBJ2-1; weak D call: TRBD1 (5 bases). This CDR3 has 15 residues. Germline loops: CDR1 SSHAT, CDR2 FNYEAQ (reference sequence). The CDR3 is CASSTDSPGHNEQFF. CDR3 in DNA: TGTGCTAGCAGCACCGACAGCCCGGGCCACAATGAGCAGTTCTTC.

This chain joins TRBV7-9 and TRBJ2-3; no clear D gene. CDR3 length: 17 residues. Germline assignment: CDR1 SEHNR and CDR2 FQNEAQ (reference sequence). Trimming shortened V by 4 bases and J by 2 bases, and 19 bases separated the two germline ends. This CDR3 reads CASSSVIVNFDTDTQYF. As DNA, the CDR3 is TGTGCCAGCAGCTCTGTTATCGTGAACTTCGACACAGATACGCAGTATTTT.

This rearrangement joins TRBV28 to TRBJ2-1; no reliable D call. The ends were cut back, 4 bases at V and 4 bases at J, with 5 bases in the middle. Germline CDR1 reads MDHEN; CDR2 reads SYDVKM. The CDR3 is 12 residues long. This chain's CDR3 is CASSSTYNEQFF. CDR3 in DNA: TGTGCCAGCAGTTCCACTTACAATGAGCAGTTCTTC.

The V call is TRBV10-3, the J call TRBJ1-6, with D possibly TRBD1 on 5 matching bases. Germline V gene sequence: CDR1 ENHRY, CDR2 SYGVKD. The CDR3 consists of 16 residues. V gave up 9 bases and J gave up 6 bases, with 21 bases separating them. CDR3 nucleotides: TGTGCCATAGGAACGCATCTTGGGCAGGGTAATTCACCCCTCCACTTT. Its protein is CAIGTHLGQGNSPLHF.

V is TRBV5-6 and J is TRBJ2-3; tentative D call: TRBD2 (6 bases). V lost 4 bases and J lost 3, with 18 bases in between. CDR3 size: 16 residues. Germline V gene data show CDR1 as SGHDT and CDR2 as YYEEEE. CDR3 nucleotide sequence: TGTGCCAGCAGCCCGGACCCGGGGAGGATGACAGATACGCAGTATTTT. The encoded protein is CASSPDPGRMTDTQYF.

The chain employs TRBV5-1 and TRBJ2-2; D is unclear. CDR3 length: 15 amino acids. With 0 bases removed from V and 2 bases from J, the gap between germline ends came to 8 bases. The V gene's germline CDR1 is SGHRS and CDR2 YFSETQ. DNA for the CDR3: TGCGCCAGCAGCTTGGACGCGCTTAACACCGGGGAGCTGTTTTTT. Translating it yields CASSLDALNTGELFF.

CDR3 nucleotide sequence: TGTGCCAGTAGTAGAACGGGACAGCGTTACAATGAGCAGTTCTTC. Its translation is CASSRTGQRYNEQFF. This chain joins TRBV19 and TRBJ2-1; 7 nucleotides line up with TRBD1. This CDR3 spans 15 amino acids. Trimming cost V 4 bases and J 4 bases; bases outside gene matches: 7. Germline V gene sequence: CDR1 LNHDA, CDR2 SQIVND (reference sequence).